These T cell receptor beta chains were read from a single sample in a study of human T cells and chemical hapten exposure. Using its own MiXCR run on the RACE reads, TCRdb lists one record per CDR3 protein. The sample records tens of thousands of distinct CDR3 sequences, roughly 12% being singletons. Sequences were derived from whole blood, sampled in connection with sensitization to the hapten diphenylcyclopropenone (DPC). The source of these receptors is a woman aged 55-70 years with alopecia areata. Some clones in this sample may be carry-over from other donors' samples. The CDR3 runs from the conserved cysteine through the conserved F or W. D genes are given only for firm matches. Clone size is shown for a subset of rows, as once, few, many or a class of expanded clone.

.	TRBV7-6	TRBJ2-7	TRBD1	TGTGCCAGCAGCTACCCTTTGACAGGGACCCACGAGCAGTACTTC	CASSYPLTGTHEQYF
.	TRBV20-1	TRBJ1-5	.	TGCAGTGCTTTAACAGGGTATTTAGATAATCAGCCCCAGCATTTT	CSALTGYLDNQPQHF
many	TRBV4-1	TRBJ2-5	TRBD2	TGCGCCAGCAGCCTGCTCGGGACTAGCGGGCTAGAGACCCAGTACTTC	CASSLLGTSGLETQYF
.	TRBV12-3/TRBV12-4	TRBJ1-3	.	TGTGCCAGCAGACCAGGACTGGGAGGAAACACCATATATTTT	CASRPGLGGNTIYF
.	TRBV30	TRBJ1-1	.	TGTGCCTGGAGTGATGTCGGTAACACTGAAGCTTTCTTT	CAWSDVGNTEAFF
few	TRBV24-1	TRBJ1-1	.	TGTGCCACCCCCCGACCGACTTCAAGAGGGACTGAAGCTTTCTTT	CATPRPTSRGTEAFF
many	TRBV6-6	TRBJ2-3	.	TGTGCCAGCTGGGACTTCACAGATACGCAGTATTTT	CASWDFTDTQYF
.	TRBV29-1	TRBJ1-5	.	TGCAGCGCACAGGAACACAATCAGCCCCAGCATTTT	CSAQEHNQPQHF
once	TRBV20-1	TRBJ2-1	.	TGCAGTGTAGTAGTAGACAATGAGCAGTTCTTC	CSVVVDNEQFF
many	TRBV6-5	TRBJ2-2	.	TGTGCCAGCTCGGGGGTTAACACCGGGGAGCTGTTTTTT	CASSGVNTGELFF
few	TRBV7-2	TRBJ1-2	.	TGTGCCAGCAGCTTATTACGAATTGATGGCTACACCTTC	CASSLLRIDGYTF
many	TRBV19	TRBJ2-7	.	TGTGCCAGTAGTAACCCGCCAGAGACCCTCGAGCAGTACTTC	CASSNPPETLEQYF
.	TRBV19	TRBJ2-7	TRBD1	TGTGCCAGTAGTCAAGGACAGGGTTTCGAGCAGTACTTC	CASSQGQGFEQYF
few	TRBV12-3/TRBV12-4	TRBJ2-5	.	TGTGCCAGCAGTTTAGCGTACGGTAAAGAGACCCAGTACTTC	CASSLAYGKETQYF
many	TRBV11-1	TRBJ2-7	.	TGTGCCAGCAGCTTAGTTGGAGGCCACGAGCAGTACTTC	CASSLVGGHEQYF
.	TRBV4-1	TRBJ2-3	.	TGCGCCAGCAGCCAGTACGGGGAGGATACGCAGTATTTT	CASSQYGEDTQYF
.	TRBV5-1	TRBJ2-3	.	TGCGCCAGCAGCTTAATAGGGATTAGCACAGATACGCAGTATTTT	CASSLIGISTDTQYF
few	TRBV12-3/TRBV12-4	TRBJ1-4	TRBD1	TGTGCCAGCAGGTTCGGGACAGGGGCTGAAAAACTGTTTTTT	CASRFGTGAEKLFF
few	TRBV11-2	TRBJ1-4	TRBD1	TGTGCCAGCTGCCCGACAGGGGCCCTTCACTATGAAAAACTGTTTTTT	CASCPTGALHYEKLFF
few	TRBV29-1	TRBJ1-1	TRBD1	TGCAGCGTTGAACCCCGGACAGGCCAGGGGACTGAAGCTTTCTTT	CSVEPRTGQGTEAFF
many	TRBV18	TRBJ2-5	TRBD2	TGTGCCAGCTCACGGTCTAGCGGGACCCAAGAGACCCAGTACTTC	CASSRSSGTQETQYF
.	TRBV3-1	TRBJ1-5	.	TGTGCCAGCAGCCCCGTGTCTTTGGGACAGCCCCAGCATTTT	CASSPVSLGQPQHF
many	TRBV9	TRBJ2-5	TRBD2	TGTGCCAGCAGCGAGTCTCTAGCGGCGGGGCAAGAGACCCAGTACTTC	CASSESLAAGQETQYF
.	TRBV7-9	TRBJ2-5	TRBD2	TGTGCCAGCAGAAGGACTAGCGGGGAAGAGACCCAGTACTTC	CASRRTSGEETQYF
.	TRBV3-1	TRBJ2-7	TRBD1	TGTGCCAGCAGCCAAGAGGGGACAGGGAGGTTCTACGAGCAGTACTTC	CASSQEGTGRFYEQYF
few	TRBV2	TRBJ1-1	.	TGTGCCAGTCTACAGGGTACCACTGAAGCTTTCTTT	CASLQGTTEAFF
few	TRBV5-1	TRBJ2-3	TRBD2	TGCGCCAGCAGCTCGGCGGGAGCCGCAGATACGCAGTATTTT	CASSSAGAADTQYF
many	TRBV18	TRBJ2-2	.	TGTGCCAGCTCACCACTGGTACGGTTCAACACCGGGGAGCTGTTTTTT	CASSPLVRFNTGELFF
few	TRBV5-1	TRBJ1-2	.	TGCGCCAGCAAGCTGGGACCTTATGGCTACACCTTC	CASKLGPYGYTF
.	TRBV7-9	TRBJ2-2	.	TGTGCCAGCAGCTTAATAGGCCGCTCGAACGGGGAGCTGTTTTTT	CASSLIGRSNGELFF
many	TRBV20-1	TRBJ1-1	.	TGCAGTGCATCTTTAGAGAACACTGAAGCTTTCTTT	CSASLENTEAFF
few	TRBV9	TRBJ1-2	TRBD1	TGTGCCAGCAGCGTCGGACAGGCCTACTATGGCTACACCTTC	CASSVGQAYYGYTF
few	TRBV18	TRBJ1-2	TRBD1	TGTGCCAGCTCACCGACAGGGCGAAACTATGGCTACACCTTC	CASSPTGRNYGYTF
.	TRBV29-1	TRBJ2-7	.	TGCAGCACAGCCCTGTTGGGCGGCGAGCAGTACTTC	CSTALLGGEQYF
.	TRBV12-3/TRBV12-4	TRBJ1-1	.	TGTGCCAGCAGTCCCCGGGGACCCGGGGACACTGAAGCTTTCTTT	CASSPRGPGDTEAFF
.	TRBV2	TRBJ2-3	TRBD2	TGTGTCGGTAGCGGGGCAGATACGCAGTATTTT	CVGSGADTQYF